This T cell receptor beta chain was identified during a study of OX40 agonist ivuxolimab in advanced cancers. Findings and limits, study-wide: Those patients achieving a partial response at 0.1-3.0 mg/kg showed among the lowest clonal expansion.

With respect to this clone: What it binds is unknown.

Systemic immunosuppression or a history of autoimmune disease excluded patients. This CDR3 comprises 15 residues. Germline V gives CDR1 MNHEY, CDR2 SMNVEV (reference sequence). The junction had 9 bases not matched to a gene; V was cut back by 8 bases and J by 4 bases. Clones were sequenced by immunoSEQ multiplex PCR, and TCRdb holds only the in-frame ones, with some missing. The sample has tens of thousands of clones; 84% are singletons. This TCR came from an adult with an advanced solid tumor such as melanoma, head and neck, liver or kidney cancer. This chain links TRBV27 with TRBJ1-3; the match to TRBD1 covers 9 bases. Sample: CD4+ or CD8+ T cells sorted from blood, taken in a trial of the OX40 agonist ivuxolimab. For the CDR3, the DNA is TGTGCCAGCTCACAGGGGGCCCTGCGAGGAAACACCATATATTTT. Protein sequence: CASSQGALRGNTIYF.